The rows below give T cell receptor beta chains drawn from one sample of a study of blood T cell repertoires in COVID-19. Only in-frame clones appear in the TCRdb table, and some are missing; sequencing was by immunoSEQ multiplex PCR. The sample holds about 180,000 clones, 81% seen once. What was sequenced was peripheral blood. The receptors derive from a woman of 80 years or more with COVID-19, enrolled during active disease. Each CDR3 is given with its conserved first and last residue. A D gene is named only where the DNA matches it firmly. Only some rows state a clone size, as once, few, many or a class for expanded clones.

size	D	V	J	DNA	CDR3
.	.	TRBV6-2/TRBV6-3	TRBJ2-1	TGTGCCAGCAGTTACTCACAGGGCCAACACCTGCACCCAGCAGTCTTC	CASSYSQGQHLHPAVF
.	.	TRBV5-1	TRBJ1-4	TGCGCCAGCAGCCTAGGCGCGGCGGGGGGGCGCCGTGAAAAACTGTTTTTT	CASSLGAAGGRREKLFF
.	.	TRBV24-1	TRBJ1-2	TGTGCCACCAGTGATTTGGACAGAGGAGGCTACACCTTC	CATSDLDRGGYTF
.	.	TRBV2	TRBJ2-2	TGTGCCAGCAGTGTTCAGGGTGGATCCACCGGGGAGCTGTTTTTT	CASSVQGGSTGELFF
.	.	TRBV2	TRBJ1-6	TGTGCCAGCACGACAGGCGGGTATTCACCCCTCCACTTT	CASTTGGYSPLHF
.	TRBD1	TRBV5-1	TRBJ2-2	TGCGCCAGCAGCCTTCTCCCACCGGGACAGGGGGCGAACACCGGGGAGCTGTTTTTT	CASSLLPPGQGANTGELFF
.	.	TRBV7-9	TRBJ2-7	TGTGCCAGCAGCTCCCCAGGGGTGGAGCAGTACTTC	CASSSPGVEQYF
.	TRBD1	TRBV28	TRBJ1-6	TGTGCCACCGGTCTCGGGACAGACCTTTGGGCCCTCCACTTT	CATGLGTDLWALHF
.	.	TRBV7-9	TRBJ1-4	TGTGCCAGCAGCCAAACAGTGTCTAATGAAAAACTGTTTTTT	CASSQTVSNEKLFF
.	.	TRBV9	TRBJ2-7	TGTGCCAGCAGCGTCGGGGACTCCACCTACGAGCAGTACTTC	CASSVGDSTYEQYF
.	.	TRBV9	TRBJ2-3	TGTGCCAGCAGCGCCCCCCTCGGACACGCCGCCACAGATACGCAGTATTTT	CASSAPLGHAATDTQYF
once	.	TRBV5-5	TRBJ1-2	TGTGCCAGCAGCCCGCGGATGGGGCATGGCTACACCTTC	CASSPRMGHGYTF
few	.	TRBV7-9	TRBJ1-4	TGTGCCAGCAGCTTAGCCCTAGGAGAAAAACTGTTTTTT	CASSLALGEKLFF
.	TRBD2	TRBV28	TRBJ2-5	TGTGCCAGCACCCAAACCGGGACTAGCGCCCAAGAGACCCAGTACTTC	CASTQTGTSAQETQYF
.	TRBD2	TRBV3-1/TRBV3-2	TRBJ2-3	TGTGCCAGCAGCCAAGTCTCGAGCGGGGGGGGCACAGATACGCAGTATTTT	CASSQVSSGGGTDTQYF
.	TRBD2	TRBV9	TRBJ2-5	TGTGCCAGCAGCGTAGTAGATAGCGGGTACCAAGAGACCCAGTACTTC	CASSVVDSGYQETQYF
.	TRBD1	TRBV2	TRBJ1-6	TGTGCCACCGGGACAGCTTATAATTCACCCCTCCACTTT	CATGTAYNSPLHF
.	TRBD2	TRBV12-3/TRBV12-4	TRBJ2-1	TGTGCCAGCACCCTAGCGGGAGGGTTTGAGCAGTTCTTC	CASTLAGGFEQFF
.	.	TRBV27	TRBJ2-1	TGTGCCAGCAATTCCCTGGACTTAGCGGAGGGGAGCTCCTACAATGAGCAGTTCTTC	CASNSLDLAEGSSYNEQFF
.	TRBD1	TRBV5-4	TRBJ1-3	TGTGCCAGCAGCTTGGGGACAGGGGCGTCGGGAAACACCATATATTTT	CASSLGTGASGNTIYF
few	.	TRBV7-8	TRBJ1-5	TGTGCCAGCACCCAGACACCCCGTTTCAATCAGCCCCAGCATTTT	CASTQTPRFNQPQHF
.	.	TRBV7-2	TRBJ2-2	TGTGCCACCACACGAACCGGGGAGCTGTTTTTT	CATTRTGELFF
.	TRBD2	TRBV29-1	TRBJ2-2	TGCAGCGTTGAACTAGGTAGCGGGAGATGGGACACCGGGGAGCTGTTTTTT	CSVELGSGRWDTGELFF
.	.	TRBV30	TRBJ1-5	TGTGCCTGGAGTCCTAGTGAGAATCAGCCCCAGCATTTT	CAWSPSENQPQHF
.	.	TRBV24-1	TRBJ1-5	TGTGCCACCAGTGACAGATTAGCAAATCAGCCCCAGCATTTT	CATSDRLANQPQHF
.	.	TRBV11-3	TRBJ1-2	TGTGCCAGCAGCTTAGGTGGTGGGGCAAGTTCCTATGGCTACACCTTC	CASSLGGGASSYGYTF
.	.	TRBV5-6	TRBJ1-1	TGTGCCAGCAGCTTGGTGTCTTCCCTGACTGAAGCTTTCTTT	CASSLVSSLTEAFF
.	.	TRBV2	TRBJ1-1	TGTGCCAGCAGTGAGTACGGGTACACTGAAGCTTTCTTT	CASSEYGYTEAFF
.	.	TRBV5-1	TRBJ1-4	TGCGCCAGCAGCTTTGGCCCTAATGAAAAACTGTTTTTT	CASSFGPNEKLFF
.	TRBD2	TRBV7-2	TRBJ2-1	TGTGCCAGCAGCTTAGCAGCGGGGGGGTCCTCCTACAATGAGCAGTTCTTC	CASSLAAGGSSYNEQFF
.	TRBD2	TRBV7-2	TRBJ2-7	TGTGCCAGCAGCCCGACTAGCGTCAGCTACGAGCAGTACTTC	CASSPTSVSYEQYF
few	TRBD1	TRBV11-2	TRBJ2-7	TGTGCCAGCAGCTCCCCAGTTTGGGGACAGGGGGCCCCCTACGAGCAGTACTTC	CASSSPVWGQGAPYEQYF
.	TRBD1	TRBV7-9	TRBJ1-2	TGTGCCAGCAGCATCCAGCCGGGACAGCCGACTCCTAACTATGGCTACACCTTC	CASSIQPGQPTPNYGYTF
.	.	TRBV11-3	TRBJ1-5	TGTGCCAGCAGCTCCGAGGGAGATCAGCCCCAGCATTTT	CASSSEGDQPQHF
few	TRBD1	TRBV5-1	TRBJ2-2	TGCGCCAGCAGCTTGACCCCCGGGACAGGGATAACCGGGGAGCTGTTTTTT	CASSLTPGTGITGELFF
.	TRBD2	TRBV5-1	TRBJ2-1	TGCGCCAGCCGACTAGCGGGAGAGGATGAGCAGTTCTTC	CASRLAGEDEQFF